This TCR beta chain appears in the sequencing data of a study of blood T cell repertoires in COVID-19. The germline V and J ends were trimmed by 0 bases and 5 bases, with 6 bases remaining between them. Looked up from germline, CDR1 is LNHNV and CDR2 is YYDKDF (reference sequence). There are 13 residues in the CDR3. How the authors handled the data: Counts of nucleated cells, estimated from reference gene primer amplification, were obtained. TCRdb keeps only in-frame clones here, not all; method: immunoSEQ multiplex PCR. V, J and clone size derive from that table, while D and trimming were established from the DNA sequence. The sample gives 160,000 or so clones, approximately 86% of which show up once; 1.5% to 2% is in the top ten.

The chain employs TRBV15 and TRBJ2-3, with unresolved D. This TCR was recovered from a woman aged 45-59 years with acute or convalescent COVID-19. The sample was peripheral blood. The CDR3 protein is CATSRDKLDTQYF. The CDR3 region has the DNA TGTGCCACCAGCAGAGATAAATTAGATACGCAGTATTTT.